This T cell receptor (beta chain) was recorded in a study of blood T cell repertoires in COVID-19. Ages ranged from about 18 to 89 years, with residence in about two dozen US areas. Cohort assignment relied on participant-reported clinical history. Generated by immunoSEQ multiplex PCR, the TCRdb table keeps only in-frame clones and is missing some. The repertoire holds roughly 250,000 clones, more than 75% seen once, with about 2.3% in the top ten. This clone was counted a few times. The specimen sequenced was PBMCs or T cells enriched from blood (not recorded which). This clonotype was sampled from a woman in her thirties or forties with acute COVID-19.

This CDR3 is CAWTGGTGGDEKLFF. The CDR3 DNA is TGTGCCTGGACCGGAGGGACCGGCGGGGATGAAAAACTGTTTTTT. This chain links TRBV30 with TRBJ1-4, with a weak D call TRBD1 (5 bases). The CDR3 loop spans 15 amino acids. With 4 bases removed from V and 6 bases from J, the gap between germline ends came to 18 bases. Germline V gives CDR1 GTSNPN, CDR2 SVGIG (reference sequence).